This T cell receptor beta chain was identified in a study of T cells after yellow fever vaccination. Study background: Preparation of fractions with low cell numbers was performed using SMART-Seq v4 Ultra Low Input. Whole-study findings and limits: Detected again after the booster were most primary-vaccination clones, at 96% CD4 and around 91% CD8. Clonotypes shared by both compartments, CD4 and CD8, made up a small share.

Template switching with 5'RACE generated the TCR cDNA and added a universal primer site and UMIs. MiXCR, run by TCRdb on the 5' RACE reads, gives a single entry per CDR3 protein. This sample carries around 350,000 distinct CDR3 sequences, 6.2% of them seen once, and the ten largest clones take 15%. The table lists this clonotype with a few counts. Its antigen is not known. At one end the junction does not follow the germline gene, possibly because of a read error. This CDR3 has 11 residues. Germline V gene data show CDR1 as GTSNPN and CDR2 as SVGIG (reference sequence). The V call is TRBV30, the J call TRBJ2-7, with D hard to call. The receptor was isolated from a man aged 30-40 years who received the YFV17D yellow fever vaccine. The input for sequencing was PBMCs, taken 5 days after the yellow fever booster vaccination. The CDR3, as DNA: TGTGCCTGGAGTAGGCCCTTAGGTAAAGACTTC. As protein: CAWSRPLGKDF. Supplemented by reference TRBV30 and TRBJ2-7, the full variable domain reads SQTIHQWPATLVQPVGSPLSLECTVEGTSNPNLYWYRQAAGRGLQLLFYSVGIGQISSEVPQNLSASRPQDRQFILSSKKLLLSDSGFYLCAWSRPLGKDFGPGTRLTVT.